These 10 T cell receptor beta chains originate from one sample sequenced in a study of shared clonotypes between healthy human individuals. Naive CD8 cells lacked CD45RO and underwent positive selection for CCR7, leaving out terminally differentiated effector memory CD45RA+ cells. Sequencing was performed with immunoSEQ multiplex PCR; in TCRdb, only in-frame clones are kept and a portion is missing. The sample includes roughly 2.1 million clones, under 95% of them seen just once. Sequenced: naive CD8+ T cells from PBMCs. These receptor sequences come from a man aged 18 to 30 in good health. Some clones in this sample may be carry-over from other donors' samples.

V gene TRBV27 combines with J gene TRBJ1-1, with D possibly TRBD1 on 5 matching bases. V was cut by 4 bases and J by 8 bases, with 20 bases left in between. Germline-derived CDR1 and CDR2 are MNHEY and SMNVEV (reference sequence). The CDR3 is 15 residues long. CDR3 loop: CASSSAGDGAREAFF. CDR3 nucleotide sequence: TGTGCCAGCAGTTCGGCAGGAGACGGGGCACGCGAAGCTTTCTTT.

The genes are TRBV19 and TRBJ1-1, with D uncertain. V shed 2 bases and J shed 1 base, with 5 bases lying between them. The length of the CDR3 is 13 residues. CDR1 LNHDA and CDR2 SQIVND come from the germline V gene (reference sequence). The CDR3 DNA follows: TGTGCCAGTAGTATAAACGGGAACACTGAAGCTTTCTTT. Amino acids: CASSINGNTEAFF.

CDR3 amino acids: CASSGDTSYQETQYF. In DNA, the CDR3 is TGTGCCAGCAGCGGCGACACCTCCTATCAAGAGACCCAGTACTTC. J is TRBJ2-5 and V is TRBV9; D is ambiguous. The V and J ends lost 3 bases and 2 bases respectively, with 14 bases between them. Germline CDR1 reads SGDLS; CDR2 reads YYNGEE. The CDR3 is made up of 15 amino acids.

This chain links TRBV19 with TRBJ1-3; D remains unclear. Germline assignment: CDR1 LNHDA and CDR2 SQIVND (reference sequence). The CDR3 covers 15 residues. V was shortened by 4 bases and J by 0 bases, with 10 bases between the two germline ends. The CDR3 loop is CASSSTAASGNTIYF. The CDR3 DNA reads as TGTGCCAGTAGTAGTACGGCAGCCTCTGGAAACACCATATATTTT.

The chain recombines TRBV7-3 with TRBJ2-7, with D perhaps TRBD1 (6 bases). The V end lost 5 bases, the J end lost 3 bases, and 14 bases lay between the germline ends. The CDR3 loop spans 14 amino acids. Germline V gene lookup returns CDR1 SGHTA and CDR2 FQGTGA. CDR3 amino acids: CASSPGAGDYEQYF. Here the CDR3 DNA reads TGTGCCAGCAGCCCCGGGGCAGGGGACTACGAGCAGTACTTC.

This clone showed up just a few times. The V and J genes are TRBV11-2 and TRBJ1-1, with a possible D match to TRBD1 (5 bases). The germline V gene encodes CDR1 SGHAT and CDR2 FQNNGV. The CDR3 has 11 amino acids. V gave up 5 bases and J gave up 10 bases, with 11 bases separating them. The CDR3 DNA reads TGTGCCAGCAGCCGAGGGGAGGGAGCTTTCTTT. This gives the protein CASSRGEGAFF.

The J gene is TRBJ2-7, the V gene TRBV13, with 9 bases lining up with TRBD1. CDR3 length equals 17 residues. The germline V gene has CDR1 PRHDT and CDR2 FYEKMQ (reference sequence). V shed 0 bases, J shed 3 bases, and the junction held 9 bases outside the gene matches. CDR3 coding DNA: TGTGCCAGCAGCTTAGGAGGGACAGGGACGGTCTTCTACGAGCAGTACTTC. Its protein is CASSLGGTGTVFYEQYF. Using reference TRBV13 and TRBJ2-7 for the parts outside the CDR3, the full variable domain is AAGVIQSPRHLIKEKRETATLKCYPIPRHDTVYWYQQGPGQDPQFLISFYEKMQSDKGSIPDRFSAQQFSDYHSELNMSSLELGDSALYFCASSLGGTGTVFYEQYFGPGTRLTVT.

The chain carries TRBV28 and TRBJ2-5; D is uncertain. Germline CDR1 MDHEN, CDR2 SYDVKM. The CDR3 spans 13 residues. Trimming stripped 6 bases from V and 5 bases from J, with 13 bases between. The CDR3 loop is CASRPNLAETQYF. CDR3 bases: TGTGCCAGCAGGCCCAACCTGGCGGAGACCCAGTACTTC.

The V gene is TRBV27, the J gene TRBJ2-2, with 8 bases fitting TRBD2. The germline V gene encodes CDR1 MNHEY and CDR2 SMNVEV (reference sequence). This CDR3 is 17 amino acids long. V gave up 3 bases and J gave up 7 bases; unmatched junction bases: 13. CDR3 coding DNA: TGTGCCAGCAGTTTTAACCCGGGACTAGACCTCGGCGGGGAGCTGTTTTTT. Residues: CASSFNPGLDLGGELFF.

V usage is TRBV19 and J usage is TRBJ2-7; TRBD1 is a possible D gene (5 bases). Germline V gene lookup returns CDR1 LNHDA and CDR2 SQIVND (reference sequence). This CDR3 contains 14 residues. The V and J ends lost 2 bases and 6 bases respectively, with 14 bases between them. Here the CDR3 reads CASSIPGSGREQYF. CDR3 sequence (DNA): TGTGCCAGTAGTATACCAGGGTCAGGGCGCGAGCAGTACTTC.